This T cell receptor beta chain was sequenced for a study of cytomegalovirus exposure and HLA in healthy donors. Across the study: A subsequent analysis stated that the roughly 130 validation repertoires were run on the same platform as the roughly 670 first-cohort repertoires.

Method: immunoSEQ multiplex PCR; TCRdb's copy keeps in-frame clones and lacks some. The repertoire holds about 160,000 clones, roughly 86% seen once, with 10% in the top ten. The CDR3 is 14 amino acids. V lost 6 bases and J lost 4; bases outside the gene matches: 6. Germline V lookup: CDR1 LNHNV, CDR2 YYDKDF (reference sequence). The donors were in the roughly 120-subject validation cohort; that cohort was separate from the approximately 700-subject first cohort. The sequence came from a woman between 18 and 29 years old in good health and CMV-seropositive. Sequenced input: PBMCs. The rearrangement links TRBV15 to TRBJ2-1; TRBD1 matches at 7 bases. The CDR3 reads CATRVGQKYNEQFF. In nucleotides, the CDR3 is TGTGCCACCAGGGTGGGACAGAAATACAATGAGCAGTTCTTC.